These 5 T cell receptor beta chains were all obtained from the same sample, sequenced in a study of high-grade serous ovarian cancer treatment subgroups. Libraries were prepared by immunoSEQ multiplex PCR; TCRdb keeps only in-frame clonotypes and omits some of them. This table holds just over 35,000 clones, over 60% found once. Tumor samples were obtained before definitive surgery or chemotherapy. Sample: tumor tissue. The receptors derive from a human donor with high-grade serous ovarian cancer.

The chain's CDR3 is CASSPYYSNQPQHF. The CDR3 DNA reads TGCGCCAGCAGCCCCTACTATAGCAATCAGCCCCAGCATTTT. The rearrangement links TRBV4-3 to TRBJ1-5, with D hard to call. V lost 4 bases and J lost 0, with 7 bases in between. Germline V gene lookup returns CDR1 LGHNA and CDR2 YSLEER. The CDR3 runs to 14 residues.

This chain joins TRBV5-8 and TRBJ2-1; unclear D gene. Trimming stripped 0 bases from V and 10 bases from J, with 14 bases between. The CDR3 length is 14 residues. Germline assignment: CDR1 SGHTS and CDR2 YDEGEE. CDR3 nucleotides: TGTGCCAGCAGCTTGGGGGTCCGCGATCGGGAGCAGTTCTTC. It specifies CASSLGVRDREQFF.

This clone was detected only a few times. The genes are TRBV28 and TRBJ1-5, with D unresolved. The CDR3 has 13 amino acids. Germline V gene lookup returns CDR1 MDHEN and CDR2 SYDVKM. With 3 bases removed from V and 3 bases from J, the gap between germline ends came to 6 bases. DNA for the CDR3: TGTGCCAGCAGTTTGAACGACAATCAGCCCCAGCATTTT. Translated, it gives CASSLNDNQPQHF. The variable domain in full, completed from reference TRBV28 and TRBJ1-5, reads DVKVTQSSRYLVKRTGEKVFLECVQDMDHENMFWYRQDPGLGLRLIYFSYDVKMKEKGDIPEGYSVSREKKERFSLILESASTNQTSMYLCASSLNDNQPQHFGDGTRLSIL.

The genes are TRBV19 and TRBJ2-2, with D tentatively TRBD1 (6 bases). The CDR3 extends over 19 amino acids. Trimming removed 0 bases at V and 1 base at J, with 18 bases between. In germline, CDR1 is LNHDA, CDR2 SQIVND (reference sequence). DNA for the CDR3: TGTGCCAGTAGTATAGATGCCCCGACAGGTCGAGAGAACACCGGGGAGCTGTTTTTT. Its translation is CASSIDAPTGRENTGELFF.

The genes are TRBV7-2 and TRBJ2-1; 9 bases agree with TRBD1. V shed 8 bases and J 7 bases; nucleotides not matched to a gene: 6. The CDR3 has 13 amino acids. The germline V gene encodes CDR1 SGHTA and CDR2 FQGNSA. As DNA, the CDR3 is TGTGCCAGCGGTGCCGGGACAGGGAATGAGCAGTTCTTC. Its translation is CASGAGTGNEQFF.